The rows below give T cell receptor beta chains drawn from one sample of a study of regulatory T cells in long-lasting Graves disease. A single record per CDR3 protein comes from TCRdb applying MiXCR to the multiplex PCR reads. Among approximately 230,000 distinct CDR3 sequences listed, 15% to 20% were seen once. The sample consisted of peripheral blood mononuclear cells (PBMCs), taken at new diagnosis, from a patient treated with antithyroid drugs. The origin of the receptors is a female donor with Graves disease. CDR3s include the opening cysteine and the closing phenylalanine or tryptophan. D genes are given only for firm matches. Clone size is given for some rows only: seen once, a few or many times, or a class if the clone is expanded.

V,size,J,D,CDR3,DNA
TRBV5-4,-,TRBJ2-7,TRBD2,CASSRLAGEVIYEQYF,TGTGCCAGCAGTCGCCTAGCGGGAGAGGTTATCTACGAGCAGTACTTC
TRBV11-2,-,TRBJ2-7,-,CASSLRVGDEQYF,TGTGCCAGCAGCTTGAGGGTGGGGGACGAGCAGTACTTC
TRBV30,many,TRBJ2-3,-,CAWSVRIGAAGTDTQYF,TGTGCCTGGAGTGTACGGATAGGGGCTGCTGGCACAGATACGCAGTATTTT
TRBV5-6,many,TRBJ2-2,-,CASSWGTLTGELFF,TGTGCCAGCAGCTGGGGGACACTCACCGGGGAGCTGTTTTTT
TRBV27,many,TRBJ2-5,TRBD1,CASSPRDSKETQYF,TGTGCCAGCAGCCCCCGGGACAGTAAAGAGACCCAGTACTTC
TRBV12-3/TRBV12-4,medium-sized,TRBJ2-4,-,CASSRVLAKNIQYF,TGTGCCAGCAGCAGGGTGCTAGCCAAAAACATTCAGTACTTC
TRBV6-1,many,TRBJ1-5,TRBD1,CASSSTGKGNQPQHF,TGTGCCAGCAGCTCGACAGGGAAAGGCAATCAGCCCCAGCATTTT
TRBV2,-,TRBJ2-3,TRBD1,CASHNYPPGQGALSTDTQYF,TGTGCCAGCCATAATTATCCCCCGGGACAGGGGGCTTTAAGCACAGATACGCAGTATTTT
TRBV29-1,-,TRBJ1-1,TRBD1,CSGRQGLNTEAFF,TGCAGCGGCCGACAGGGACTGAACACTGAAGCTTTCTTT
TRBV28,many,TRBJ2-2,-,CASTLSLNTGELFF,TGTGCCAGCACCCTCAGTCTTAACACCGGGGAGCTGTTTTTT
TRBV20-1,many,TRBJ1-5,TRBD1,CSAAGTEINQPQHF,TGCAGTGCAGCCGGGACAGAGATCAATCAGCCCCAGCATTTT
TRBV29-1,many,TRBJ2-7,TRBD2,CSVAGTSGRVGEQYF,TGCAGCGTTGCAGGGACTAGCGGGAGGGTTGGCGAGCAGTACTTC
TRBV27,many,TRBJ1-1,-,CASSLSVGLREAFF,TGTGCCAGCAGTTTATCGGTTGGGCTGAGGGAAGCTTTCTTT
TRBV20-1,many,TRBJ2-1,TRBD2,CSAREASGRINEQFF,TGCAGTGCTAGAGAGGCTAGCGGGAGAATTAATGAGCAGTTCTTC
TRBV20-1,-,TRBJ1-2,-,CSAVDSDYGYTF,TGCAGTGCCGTTGACAGCGACTATGGCTACACCTTC
TRBV7-9,many,TRBJ2-5,TRBD2,CASTVSGTQETQYF,TGTGCCAGCACCGTTAGCGGGACCCAGGAGACCCAGTACTTC
TRBV11-3,many,TRBJ2-1,-,CASSLVPGKDEQFF,TGTGCCAGCAGCTTAGTCCCGGGCAAGGATGAGCAGTTCTTC
TRBV11-2,-,TRBJ2-3,-,CASSWAGAATDTQYF,TGTGCCAGCAGTTGGGCCGGAGCGGCCACAGATACGCAGTATTTT
TRBV12-3/TRBV12-4,-,TRBJ2-7,-,CASSPDTSSYEQYF,TGTGCCAGCAGTCCCGACACCTCCTCCTACGAGCAGTACTTC
TRBV19,many,TRBJ1-2,-,CASSIDRTAFYGYTF,TGTGCCAGTAGTATCGATAGGACAGCGTTCTATGGCTACACCTTC
TRBV6-1,many,TRBJ2-2,TRBD1,CASSGQASNTGELFF,TGTGCCAGCAGCGGACAGGCATCGAACACCGGGGAGCTGTTTTTT
TRBV2,-,TRBJ1-1,TRBD1,CASSPSAGGGTEAFF,TGTGCCAGCAGTCCCAGCGCAGGGGGCGGAACTGAAGCTTTCTTT
TRBV7-9,many,TRBJ2-7,-,CASSLTRDYEQYF,TGTGCCAGCAGCTTAACCAGAGACTACGAGCAGTACTTC
TRBV6-2/TRBV6-3,many,TRBJ1-2,TRBD1,CASRDRGGNYGYTF,TGTGCCAGCAGGGACAGGGGGGGGAACTATGGCTACACCTTC
TRBV12-5,few,TRBJ2-1,-,CASALRSGSYNEQFF,TGTGCTAGTGCCCTACGATCAGGGTCCTACAATGAGCAGTTCTTC
TRBV29-1,many,TRBJ2-7,-,CSVGGAGEQYF,TGCAGCGTTGGAGGGGCAGGGGAGCAGTACTTC
TRBV7-9,many,TRBJ1-2,-,CASSLDAGAFAYGYTF,TGTGCCAGCAGCTTGGATGCGGGGGCCTTCGCCTATGGCTACACCTTC
TRBV5-1,-,TRBJ2-5,TRBD2,CASSLLAGDQETQYF,TGCGCCAGCAGCTTGCTAGCGGGAGACCAAGAGACCCAGTACTTC
TRBV4-2,-,TRBJ1-1,TRBD1,CASSPQGQGSSVLAFF,TGTGCCAGCAGCCCACAGGGACAGGGAAGTTCCGTATTGGCTTTCTTT
TRBV7-8,many,TRBJ2-7,-,CASSFRRDIYEQYF,TGTGCCAGCAGCTTCCGCAGGGATATATACGAGCAGTACTTC
TRBV5-1,-,TRBJ2-7,-,CASSPGLYSSYEQYF,TGCGCCAGCAGCCCGGGACTCTATAGCTCCTACGAGCAGTACTTC
TRBV6-1,many,TRBJ1-2,-,CASRDEGGYTF,TGTGCCAGCAGGGACGAGGGCGGCTACACCTTC
TRBV10-3,many,TRBJ2-1,TRBD1,CAISGGQERYNEQFF,TGTGCCATCAGTGGGGGACAGGAGAGATACAATGAGCAGTTCTTC
TRBV12-3/TRBV12-4,many,TRBJ1-2,-,CASSGQGNYGYTF,TGTGCCAGCAGTGGTCAGGGCAACTATGGCTACACCTTC
TRBV7-9,-,TRBJ2-4,TRBD1,CASSPPGQGRVKNIQYF,TGTGCCAGCAGCCCCCCGGGACAGGGGAGGGTCAAAAACATTCAGTACTTC
TRBV2,-,TRBJ2-7,TRBD2,CASSVASGSYEQYF,TGTGCCAGCAGTGTGGCTAGCGGGAGTTACGAGCAGTACTTC
TRBV5-6,many,TRBJ2-5,TRBD2,CASSLVPVAGEWQETQYF,TGTGCCAGCAGCCTCGTCCCTGTAGCGGGAGAGTGGCAAGAGACCCAGTACTTC
TRBV20-1,few,TRBJ1-4,TRBD1,CSAETGGEKLVF,TGCAGTGCCGAGACAGGGGGGGAAAAACTGGTTTTT
TRBV28,-,TRBJ2-2,-,CASSLLGHGDTGELFF,TGTGCCAGCAGTTTACTGGGACACGGAGACACCGGGGAGCTGTTTTTT
TRBV11-2,many,TRBJ1-2,-,CASSQSRSSNYGYTF,TGCGCCAGCAGCCAATCCCGTTCCAGTAACTATGGCTACACCTTC
TRBV9,many,TRBJ2-7,-,CASSQQPGFYEQYF,TGTGCCAGCAGCCAACAACCCGGCTTCTACGAGCAGTACTTC
TRBV7-2,few,TRBJ2-2,-,CASSTPPGSNTGELFF,TGTGCCAGCAGCACACCCCCCGGGTCGAACACCGGGGAGCTGTTTTTT
TRBV15,-,TRBJ2-1,-,CATSNRPTTSSYNEQFF,TGTGCCACCAGCAATCGACCGACAACCAGCTCCTACAATGAGCAGTTCTTC
TRBV18,-,TRBJ1-1,-,CASSGDGNTEAFF,TGTGCCAGCTCTGGGGACGGGAACACTGAAGCTTTCTTT
TRBV11-3,many,TRBJ2-5,TRBD2,CASTDEREIETQYF,TGTGCCAGCACCGATGAGCGGGAGATAGAGACCCAGTACTTC
TRBV30,many,TRBJ2-4,-,CAWSGLAKNIQYF,TGTGCCTGGAGTGGGCTAGCCAAAAACATTCAGTACTTC
TRBV20-1,-,TRBJ1-2,TRBD1,CSARKDRNYGYTF,TGCAGTGCTAGGAAGGACAGGAACTATGGCTACACCTTC